These 17 T cell receptor beta chains came from one sample sequenced in a study of lymphopenia after photon versus proton radiotherapy. Clones were sequenced by immunoSEQ multiplex PCR, and TCRdb holds only the in-frame ones, with some missing. The table shows 150,000 to 200,000 clones, with less than 90% occurring only once. The specimen comprised peripheral blood, sampled from a patient treated with photon-based radiotherapy. Source of these receptors: a man aged 50 or older with gastric cancer.

DNA of the CDR3: TGCGCCAGCAGCTTGCCTAGCGGGAATTACAATGAGCAGTTCTTC. Translation: CASSLPSGNYNEQFF. The V and J genes are TRBV5-1 and TRBJ2-1; 9 positions agree with TRBD2. J was trimmed by 4 bases and V by 1 base; bases with no gene match: 3. This CDR3 has 15 amino acids. Germline CDR1 reads SGHRS; CDR2 reads YFSETQ.

This chain joins TRBV27 and TRBJ1-4; D is perhaps TRBD1 (5 bases). Germline V gene sequence: CDR1 MNHEY, CDR2 SMNVEV (reference sequence). V was shortened by 5 bases and J by 7 bases, with 14 bases between the two germline ends. The CDR3 has 14 residues. The CDR3: CASSPGVRGEKLFF. The CDR3, as DNA: TGTGCCAGCAGTCCGGGAGTTAGGGGTGAAAAACTGTTTTTT.

This clone appeared once. V usage is TRBV6-5 and J usage is TRBJ1-3, with TRBD1 identical over 9 bases. V gave up 4 bases and J gave up 2 bases; unmatched junction bases: 3. The germline CDR1 and CDR2 sequences are MNHEY and SVGAGI. The CDR3 length is 15 residues. CDR3 bases: TGTGCCAGCAGTTGGGACAGGGCCACTGGAAACACCATATATTTT. It specifies CASSWDRATGNTIYF.

This chain uses TRBV5-1 with TRBJ2-5, with 10 bases fitting TRBD2. The J segment lost 0 bases and the V segment lost 5 bases, leaving 7 bases of the junction unmatched. Germline assignment: CDR1 SGHRS and CDR2 YFSETQ. The CDR3 loop spans 16 amino acids. The CDR3 bases are TGCGCCAGCAGGCCTGGACTAGCGGATTACCAAGAGACCCAGTACTTC. It is translated as CASRPGLADYQETQYF.

Worth noting for this clone: This sample includes further DNA sequences coding for the same CDR3. V usage is TRBV11-2 and J usage is TRBJ2-3; D perhaps matches TRBD2 (5 bases). The CDR3 has 12 amino acids. V shed 5 bases and J shed 3 bases, with 6 bases lying between them. CDR1 SGHAT and CDR2 FQNNGV come from the germline V gene. The CDR3 coding sequence is TGTGCCAGCAGCCTAGCAACAGATACGCAGTATTTT. It translates to CASSLATDTQYF.

The chain links TRBV7-6 to TRBJ2-2; D possibly corresponds to TRBD1 (5 bases). The CDR3 loop spans 15 amino acids. Per germline, CDR1 SGHVS and CDR2 FNYEAQ. The V and J ends lost 3 bases and 2 bases respectively, with 10 bases between them. CDR3 sequence: CASSFGHQNTGELFF. CDR3 in DNA: TGTGCCAGCAGCTTCGGACACCAAAACACCGGGGAGCTGTTTTTT.

The genes are TRBV5-1 and TRBJ1-3; 7 nucleotides line up with TRBD1. V lost 4 bases, J lost 0 bases, and 7 bases stayed unmatched. CDR1 and CDR2 from the germline V gene are SGHRS and YFSETQ. CDR3 length equals 16 residues. The DNA of the CDR3 is TGCGCCAGCAGCCCTACGACAGGGCCCTCTGGAAACACCATATATTTT. It specifies CASSPTTGPSGNTIYF. Variable domain in full (rest from reference TRBV5-1 and TRBJ1-3): KAGVTQTPRYLIKTRGQQVTLSCSPISGHRSVSWYQQTPGQGLQFLFEYFSETQRNKGNFPGRFSGRQFSNSRSEMNVSTLELGDSALYLCASSPTTGPSGNTIYFGEGSWLTVV.

The CDR3 sequence is CASSLGGPEAFF. DNA for the CDR3: TGTGCCAGCAGCCTGGGCGGGCCTGAAGCTTTCTTT. V and J are TRBV13 and TRBJ1-1; D is unclear. Germline V gene data show CDR1 as PRHDT and CDR2 as FYEKMQ (reference sequence). The CDR3 length is 12 residues. Trimming took 5 bases from V and 6 from J, leaving 10 bases between them.

This chain uses TRBV18 with TRBJ1-3, with D tentatively TRBD1 (5 bases). Per germline, CDR1 KGHSH and CDR2 LQKENI. The CDR3 covers 13 residues. Between the trimmed V and J ends, which lost 4 bases and 7 bases, there was a span of 11 bases. This CDR3 is CASSRGLENTIYF. The CDR3 DNA reads TGTGCCAGCTCACGGGGCCTAGAGAACACCATATATTTT.

The chain uses TRBV18 and TRBJ2-7, with 7 bases lining up with TRBD1. Germline V lookup: CDR1 KGHSH, CDR2 LQKENI. The CDR3 has 14 amino acids. The junction had 5 bases not matched to a gene; V was cut back by 1 base and J by 5 bases. CDR3 nucleotide sequence: TGTGCCAGCTCACCACTGGGGACAGACGACGAGCAGTACTTC. Its translation is CASSPLGTDDEQYF.

V usage is TRBV11-2 and J usage is TRBJ2-7, with 7 bases aligning to TRBD1. V lost 4 bases, J lost 0 bases, and 6 bases stayed unmatched. This CDR3 comprises 15 residues. Per germline, CDR1 SGHAT and CDR2 FQNNGV. The CDR3 nucleotides are TGTGCCAGCAGCTCACTGACAGGGTTCTCCTACGAGCAGTACTTC. Translating gives CASSSLTGFSYEQYF.

The CDR3, as DNA: TGTGCTAGTGCCTTCCGAAACCCGACAGACCGCCCCGAGCAGTACTTC. Its protein product is CASAFRNPTDRPEQYF. V and J are TRBV12-5 and TRBJ2-7, with a tentative D call TRBD1 (5 bases). CDR1 and CDR2 from the germline V gene are LGHNT and FRNRAP. The CDR3 contains 16 residues. Between the trimmed V and J ends, which lost 7 bases and 6 bases, there was a span of 25 bases.

The V call is TRBV15, the J call TRBJ1-1; D is undetermined. V lost 1 base, J lost 1 base, and 7 bases lay in between. The CDR3 runs 14 residues. Germline CDR1 LNHNV, CDR2 YYDKDF (reference sequence). The CDR3 spells CATSRAVRNTEAFF. As DNA, the CDR3 is TGTGCCACCAGCAGAGCGGTTAGGAACACTGAAGCTTTCTTT.

This clone was counted a single time. The chain uses TRBV7-3 and TRBJ2-3; D not certain. The germline gives CDR1 SGHTA, CDR2 FQGTGA. Trimming pared 2 bases from V and 0 bases from J, leaving 9 bases between. The CDR3 sequence is 15 residues long. As DNA, the CDR3 is TGTGCCAGCAGCTTAGCCAGCGAAAGCACAGATACGCAGTATTTT. Residues: CASSLASESTDTQYF.

The chain couples TRBV30 to TRBJ1-4; 8 nucleotides line up with TRBD1. CDR1 and CDR2 from the germline V gene are GTSNPN and SVGIG (reference sequence). The CDR3 sequence is 12 residues long. Unmatched junction bases numbered 7, after V lost 8 bases and J lost 8 bases. The CDR3 spells CAIGQGYEKLFF. The CDR3 bases are TGTGCCATCGGACAGGGATACGAAAAACTGTTTTTT.

The chain combines TRBV30 with TRBJ2-2, with D perhaps matching TRBD2 (6 bases). CDR3 length equals 13 residues. Germline V gene data show CDR1 as GTSNPN and CDR2 as SVGIG (reference sequence). The V end was cut by 5 bases, the J end by 2 bases, with 9 bases between. CDR3 sequence: CAWGTYNTGELFF. DNA for the CDR3: TGTGCCTGGGGGACTTATAACACCGGGGAGCTGTTTTTT.

Only one count was recorded for this clone. The same CDR3 also results from other DNA sequences found in this sample. CDR3 sequence: CASSLARNEQFF. DNA of the CDR3: TGTGCCAGCAGCTTAGCGCGGAATGAGCAGTTCTTC. The rearrangement joins TRBV7-2 to TRBJ2-1; D uncertain. The germline gives CDR1 SGHTA, CDR2 FQGNSA. The CDR3 consists of 12 residues. V lost 0 bases and J 7 bases, leaving 4 bases between the germline ends.